Following are 5 T cell receptor beta chains from one sample sequenced in a study of T cell repertoires in aging, cancer and after chemotherapy. Peripheral blood genomic DNA, not sorted cells or RNA, was the template. TRB rearrangements spanning V, D and J were amplified using mixed TRB-A/B primers. TCRdb independently ran MiXCR on the multiplex PCR reads; one entry per CDR3 protein. Among about 11,000 distinct CDR3 sequences, about 24% were seen once, and the ten largest hold approximately 2.1%. The sequencing input was blood. The receptors originated from a human donor in good health.

V usage is TRBV7-9 and J usage is TRBJ1-5, with a weak D call TRBD1 (5 bases). The CDR3 extends over 13 amino acids. With 5 bases removed from V and 7 bases from J, the gap between germline ends came to 12 bases. The germline gives CDR1 SEHNR, CDR2 FQNEAQ (reference sequence). DNA for the CDR3: TGTGCCAGCAGCGACGGGACTGGCCAGCCCCAGCATTTT. This encodes CASSDGTGQPQHF.

This chain connects TRBV5-4 to TRBJ2-7, with 9 nucleotides matching TRBD1. The length of the CDR3 is 16 residues. The V segment lost 4 bases and the J segment 0 bases; nucleotides outside the gene matches: 8. Germline loops: CDR1 SGHNT, CDR2 YYREEE (reference sequence). The CDR3 reads CASSENRDRASYEQYF. In nucleotides, the CDR3 is TGTGCCAGCAGCGAAAACCGGGACAGGGCCTCCTACGAGCAGTACTTC.

The rearrangement uses TRBV28 and TRBJ1-1, with 7 bases lining up with TRBD1. With 8 bases clipped from V and 0 bases from J, the junction kept 18 bases outside the gene matches. The CDR3 sequence is 18 residues long. From germline, CDR1 is MDHEN and CDR2 SYDVKM. This CDR3 reads CASPPPHRATGLNTEAFF. The CDR3 nucleotides are TGTGCCAGCCCTCCCCCCCACCGGGCGACAGGGCTGAACACTGAAGCTTTCTTT.

This clonotype is labeled medium-sized. V is TRBV6-2 or TRBV6-3 and J is TRBJ1-2; 8 bases fit TRBD1. The length of the CDR3 is 14 residues. Looked up from germline, CDR1 is MNHEY and CDR2 is SVGEGT. Trimming cost V 6 bases and J 8 bases; bases outside gene matches: 11. In DNA form, the CDR3 reads TGTGCCAGCAGCTATTCCTTGGACAGGGCGGGCTACACCTTC. This encodes CASSYSLDRAGYTF.

CDR3 sequence reads: CSATLGDLADTQYF. CDR3 coding DNA: TGCAGTGCTACCCTGGGAGACTTGGCAGATACGCAGTATTTT. The gene calls are TRBV20-1 and TRBJ2-3; a weak D match, TRBD2 (5 bases). V dropped 4 bases and J dropped 4 bases, with 15 bases sitting between them. The germline V gene encodes CDR1 DFQATT and CDR2 SNEGSKA (reference sequence). This CDR3 is built from 14 residues.